In its sample, the clone carrying this T cell receptor beta chain was seen many times. The antigen remains undetermined. This record comes from a study of T and B cells in COVID-19 patients. Overall study context: Peripheral blood came from COVID-19 patients with active infection or after recovery. Of 20 active-infection patients, about 13 were critically ill with mechanical ventilation or extracorporeal membrane oxygenation. Findings and limits, study-wide: Blood from mildly ill patients while symptomatic, and early samples from severe cases, were scarce. Sorted SARS-CoV-2-responsive or tetramer+ T cells and CD4+, regulatory and CD8+ subsets were not yet sequenced.

Blood genomic DNA input for TRB amplification was roughly 220-500 ng. The CDR3 runs 12 residues. Trimming removed 7 bases at V and 2 bases at J, with 9 bases between. TRB rearrangements were amplified by multiplex PCR with BIOMED2 TRB-A/B primers. TCRdb called the multiplex PCR reads again in MiXCR, with one record for every CDR3 protein. This table has about 15,000 distinct CDR3 sequences, 25% to 35% appearing once. Sequences were obtained from blood. This chain joins TRBV12-3 or TRBV12-4 and TRBJ2-7; the D is unclear. The receptor was derived from a human donor who had recovered from COVID-19. The CDR3 bases are TGTGCCAGCACCGCAGAGGCCTACGAGCAGTACTTC. This translates into CASTAEAYEQYF.